This T cell receptor beta chain emerged from a study of CD8 T cells in Susac syndrome. This clonotype occurred a few times. Trimming shortened V by 5 bases and J by 2 bases, and 5 bases separated the two germline ends. CDR3 size: 12 residues. Reverse transcription of 0.5 to 1 ug RNA was performed with random hexamers. TCRdb passed the immunoSEQ multiplex PCR reads through MiXCR, listing each CDR3 protein once. The top ten hold approximately 0.11% of the sample, which has 250,000 to 350,000 distinct CDR3 sequences, about 85% seen once. The source material was CD8+ T cells from PBMCs. J is TRBJ2-3 and V is TRBV12-3 or TRBV12-4; D is undetermined. The clonotype originates from a human donor with multiple sclerosis. CDR3 residues: CASSTYTDTQYF. The DNA of the CDR3 is TGTGCCAGCAGTACCTACACAGATACGCAGTATTTT.